This T cell receptor beta chain was identified in a study of blood T cell repertoires in COVID-19. The wider study: From the United States, Italy and Spain came samples of acute and convalescent COVID-19.

Original analysis: By means of reference gene primer amplification, nucleated cell counts were estimated. Sequencing was performed with immunoSEQ multiplex PCR; in TCRdb, only in-frame clones are kept and a portion is missing. That table furnishes V, J and clone size, whereas the DNA furnished D and trimming. Altogether approximately 220,000 clones are present, under 90% being singletons, with the ten largest covering less than 4.5%. V lost 5 bases and J lost 7; bases outside the gene matches: 10. Germline V gene lookup returns CDR1 SGHTA and CDR2 FQGTGA. There are 18 residues in the CDR3. This clone was found once.

This TCR came from a man in his fifties or sixties with acute or convalescent COVID-19. Sequenced material: peripheral blood. The gene calls are TRBV7-3 and TRBJ2-2; 16 bases agree with TRBD2. The CDR3 sequence: CASSPPGLAGGLGGELFF. CDR3 DNA: TGTGCCAGCAGCCCACCGGGACTAGCGGGGGGGCTGGGCGGGGAGCTGTTTTTT.